This T cell receptor (beta chain) was found in a study of post-analysis software for immune sequencing data. About the study: As for disease course, relapsing-remitting, secondary progressive and progressive-relapsing multiple sclerosis were all included. Study observations and caveats: Diversity measured as normalized Chao1 was significantly lower in multiple sclerosis patients than in controls. Patients showed TRBV5-6, TRBV5-1 and TRBV20-1 among a few TRBV segments more frequent than in controls. The authors found that F measure strongly co-clustered same-batch samples.

Prepared libraries of TCR beta cDNA carried unique molecular identifiers. Yield was approximately 500,000 cDNA molecules from roughly 0.93 to 9.6 million T cells. Via MiXCR, TCRdb re-called the PCR reads, giving one row per CDR3 protein. Here the sample spans some 260,000 distinct CDR3 sequences, 30% to 45% being singletons. Worth noting for this clonotype: Its specificity is unknown. A read error is possible here, since a much larger clone lies one base away.

The CDR3 consists of 16 residues. Trimming removed 2 bases at V and 4 bases at J, with 18 bases between. CDR1 is SGHRS, CDR2 YFSETQ, per germline. Sequencing was performed on blood. The receptor comes from a girl aged 10 to 17 with multiple sclerosis. The V call is TRBV5-1, the J call TRBJ1-1; tentatively, D is TRBD1 (6 bases). DNA of the CDR3: TGCGCCAGCAGCTTCGTAAATCTGACAGGAACCACTGAAGCTTTCTTT. Translation gives CASSFVNLTGTTEAFF.